Listed here are 15 T cell receptor beta chains from one sample, sequenced in a study of T cells in women clearing cervical HPV infection. Some clones are missing from TCRdb's copy, which holds only in-frame ones; the method was immunoSEQ multiplex PCR. This listing includes about 23,000 clones. Sequencing input: blood buffy coat. These receptors were collected from a woman aged 18 to 75 with a cervical HPV16 infection that either progressed to CIN3+ or cleared (not recorded which).

Of note for this clone: With the read ending 3 residues before the CDR3 end, the germline J gene is used to fill in that end. The chain employs TRBV7-2 and TRBJ2-2, with D unclear. Trimming left V 6 bases short and J 1 base short, with 6 bases between. CDR1 and CDR2 (germline): SGHTA, FQGNSA. The CDR3 extends over 13 amino acids. Incomplete CDR3 DNA: TGTGCCAGCAGAGAGCAGAACACCGGGGAG. This encodes CASREQNTGE. The CDR3 as a whole reads CASREQNTGELFF.

Concerning this clone: The CDR3 end falls 3 residues outside the read, so it is completed with the germline J gene. The chain employs TRBV30 and TRBJ1-4; 7 positions match TRBD1. With 3 bases clipped from V and 0 bases from J, the junction kept 16 bases outside the gene matches. This CDR3 has 19 amino acids. Germline V CDR1 and CDR2: GTSNPN, SVGIG (reference sequence). CDR3 amino acids: CAWRLGGALSLATNEKLFF. The DNA read from the CDR3 is TGTGCCTGGAGATTAGGGGGCGCCTTATCTCTTGCAACTAATGAAAAA.

As concerns this clone: The CDR3 is cut off 3 residues early in the read; its end comes from the germline J gene. The chain uses TRBV5-6 and TRBJ1-4; possibly TRBD1 for D (5 bases). CDR1 SGHDT and CDR2 YYEEEE come from the germline V gene. The length of the CDR3 is 13 residues. V was pared by 0 bases and J by 8 bases, with 8 bases between. The chain's CDR3 is CASSLVREEKLFF. Partial CDR3 DNA: TGTGCCAGCAGCTTGGTCAGGGAAGAAAAA.

Of note for this clone: The read comes to an end 3 residues before the CDR3 does, leaving the germline J gene to fill in the end. The rearrangement uses TRBV2 and TRBJ2-1; 8 nucleotides agree with TRBD2. The CDR3 has 13 residues. Germline V gene data show CDR1 as SNHLY and CDR2 as FYNNEI. After removal of 4 bases from V and 8 bases from J, the junction contained 4 bases not matched to a gene. The part of the CDR3 DNA that was read is TGTGCCAGCAGTGGACCGGGAGGGGATGAG. It specifies CASSGPGGDE. The whole CDR3 reads CASSGPGGDEQFF.

In regard to this clone: The read stops 3 residues short of the end of the CDR3; the missing end is completed from the germline J gene. V is TRBV2 and J is TRBJ1-2; 10 bases fit TRBD1. Germline CDR1 SNHLY, CDR2 FYNNEI. The length of the CDR3 is 12 residues. The CDR3 is CASTSTGGGYTF. The sequenced CDR3 bases are TGTGCCAGCACCTCGACAGGGGGCGGC.

The DNA read from the CDR3 is TGTGCCAGCAGCTCGGTTACAGGGAATAATTCACCC. Protein product: CASSSVTGNNSP. The CDR3 in full is CASSSVTGNNSPLHF. The gene calls are TRBV5-5 and TRBJ1-6; TRBD1 might be the D (6 bases). Coverage ceases 3 residues before the CDR3 finishes, and the germline J gene fills in the end. Trimming stripped 3 bases from V and 5 bases from J, with 12 bases between. CDR3 length: 15 amino acids. In germline, CDR1 is SGHKS, CDR2 YYEKEE (reference sequence).

A word on this clone: The read terminates 3 residues before the CDR3 end, so the remaining end is supplied by the germline J gene. The chain carries TRBV20-1 and TRBJ1-1; 9 nucleotides agree with TRBD1. Germline V gene data show CDR1 as DFQATT and CDR2 as SNEGSKA (reference sequence). V was pared by 6 bases and J by 2 bases, with 1 base of the junction left unmatched. The CDR3 consists of 12 residues. The CDR3 loop is CSAGQGNTEAFF. The CDR3 DNA, read in part, is TGCAGTGCGGGACAGGGAAACACTGAA.

In the case of this clone: At one of its ends the junction is not consistent with the germline gene, which may arise from a read error. The CDR3 end lies 3 residues beyond the end of the read and is filled in from the germline J gene. The rearrangement links TRBV4-2 to TRBJ1-1; TRBD1 matches at 10 bases. The CDR3 is 14 residues long. The germline V gene has CDR1 LGHNA and CDR2 YNFKEQ. The CDR3 bases that were read are TGCGCCAGCAGCCGGACAGGGGGGAACACTGAA. Its translation: CASSRTGGNTE. The whole CDR3 protein reads CASSRTGGNTEAFF.

A remark on this clone: The CDR3 goes on 3 residues after the read ends, and that part is filled in from the germline J gene. The chain has TRBV5-1 and TRBJ2-1; 7 bases agree with TRBD1. The CDR3 extends over 15 amino acids. Looked up from germline, CDR1 is SGHRS and CDR2 is YFSETQ. After removal of 0 bases from V and 5 bases from J, the junction contained 5 bases not matched to a gene. CDR3 region: CASSLGQGLHNEQFF. The sequenced CDR3 bases are TGCGCCAGCAGCTTGGGACAGGGATTACACAATGAG. Complete variable domain (other parts from reference TRBV5-1 and TRBJ2-1): KAGVTQTPRYLIKTRGQQVTLSCSPISGHRSVSWYQQTPGQGLQFLFEYFSETQRNKGNFPGRFSGRQFSNSRSEMNVSTLELGDSALYLCASSLGQGLHNEQFFGPGTRLTVL.

Of note for this clone: The missing CDR3 end, 3 residues past where the read stops, is filled in from the germline J gene. The chain joins TRBV9 to TRBJ1-1; the match to TRBD1 covers 7 bases. The germline CDR1 and CDR2 sequences are SGDLS and YYNGEE. There are 14 residues in the CDR3. J gave up 2 bases and V 4 bases, and 5 bases lay outside the gene matches. CDR3 bases read: TGTGCCAGCAGCCCTCGACAGGGTAACACTGAA. Its protein product is CASSPRQGNTE. The full CDR3 protein reads CASSPRQGNTEAFF.

For this clone: The junction and the germline gene differ at one end; a read error may be behind it. The CDR3 end is not reached by the read, which stops 3 residues before it; the germline J gene fills it in. The chain is built from TRBV18 and TRBJ1-1; 9 nucleotides match TRBD1. The CDR3 is 14 amino acids. Germline V gene lookup returns CDR1 KGHSH and CDR2 LQKENI. The sequenced CDR3 bases are TGTGCCAGCTCCCCACAGGGGGCGAGCACTGAA. Translating it yields CASSPQGASTE. The CDR3, in full, reads CASSPQGASTEAFF.

Details on this clone: The read falls 3 residues short of the CDR3 end, and the missing part is taken from the germline J gene. This sequence joins TRBV5-8 and TRBJ2-7; 7 bases match TRBD1. The CDR3 is made up of 15 amino acids. Looked up from germline, CDR1 is SGHTS and CDR2 is YDEGEE. The V gene end was trimmed by 3 bases and the J gene end by 3 bases; junction bases not matched to a gene: 9. Here the CDR3 reads CASSSPRDRNYEQYF. Partial CDR3 DNA: TGTGCCAGCAGCTCCCCTCGGGACAGAAACTACGAG.

A remark on this clone: Read sequence stops 3 residues before the CDR3 end, and the germline J gene provides the missing end. V gene TRBV11-1 combines with J gene TRBJ2-5; a weak D match, TRBD1 (5 bases). The CDR3 length is 14 residues. The ends were cut back, 1 base at V and 5 bases at J, with 11 bases in the middle. Germline CDR1 SGHAT, CDR2 FQDESV (reference sequence). The sequenced CDR3 bases are TGTGCCAGCAGCTTAGTGCCGACAGCGGAGACC. Protein sequence: CASSLVPTAET. The CDR3, in full, reads CASSLVPTAETQYF.

With regard to this clone: The read halts 3 residues ahead of the CDR3 end, with the missing end drawn from the germline J gene. The rearrangement uses TRBV20-1 and TRBJ2-7, with 10 bases lining up with TRBD2. V lost 2 bases to trimming and J lost 6 bases; unmatched junction nucleotides: 7. The CDR3 extends over 14 amino acids. Germline assignment: CDR1 DFQATT and CDR2 SNEGSKA (reference sequence). The part of the CDR3 DNA that was read is TGCAGTGCTAGATTCCCTAGCGGGAGTCTCGAG. Its translation is CSARFPSGSLE. The full CDR3 is CSARFPSGSLEQYF.

On this clone itself: The observed sequence ends 3 residues before the CDR3 terminus, with the missing tail filled in from the germline J gene. V gene TRBV30 combines with J gene TRBJ2-1, with TRBD2 matching 7 bases. Germline lookup yields CDR1 GTSNPN and CDR2 SVGIG (reference sequence). CDR3 length equals 15 residues. J was trimmed by 2 bases and V by 0 bases; bases with no gene match: 4. CDR3 loop: CAWSVLAGAYNEQFF. The covered CDR3 bases are TGTGCCTGGAGTGTACTGGCGGGGGCCTACAATGAG.